Listed here is a single TCR beta chain. Germline assignment: CDR1 LGHNA and CDR2 YSLEER. CDR3 size: 18 residues. With V trimmed by 3 bases and J by 1 base, 11 bases remained unmatched. This entry is derived from a study of T cell changes during pregnancy in multiple sclerosis. Produced via immunoSEQ multiplex PCR; TCRdb's table is partial and in-frame only. The table has tens of thousands of clones, about nine tenths seen once; the top ten hold about 6.9%. The source was CD8+ T cells from peripheral blood mononuclear cells, collected in the second trimester of pregnancy. This TCR came from a female donor with multiple sclerosis, enrolled in a pregnancy study. This chain connects TRBV4-3 to TRBJ2-3; 9 nucleotides align to TRBD2. In DNA form, the CDR3 reads TGCGCCAGCAGCCAGGTGGTAGCGGGGGAGGGGGGCACAGATACGCAGTATTTT. Protein: CASSQVVAGEGGTDTQYF.